A single sample gave rise to the 16 T cell receptor beta chains below, sequenced in a study of human T cells and chemical hapten exposure. Stated time point: healthy volunteer bleed at 2 weeks. Before extraction, the whole blood was not fractionated, and total RNA was taken from it. TCRdb re-analysed the RACE reads in MiXCR, keeping a single row per CDR3 protein. Of roughly 130,000 distinct CDR3 sequences listed, approximately 9.1% are singletons. Sequencing was done on a sample of whole blood. These receptors all stem from a male donor in good health. Some clones in this sample may be carry-over from other donors' samples.

This clonotype was detected ten times or more. This chain links TRBV5-1 with TRBJ1-1, with D perhaps matching TRBD1 (5 bases). The CDR3 contains 15 residues. V dropped 6 bases and J dropped 0 bases, with 15 bases sitting between them. Germline CDR1 and CDR2: SGHRS and YFSETQ. CDR3 sequence reads: CASKNREGMNTEAFF. The DNA for the CDR3 is TGCGCCAGCAAAAACCGCGAGGGGATGAACACTGAAGCTTTCTTT.

This clonotype has a handful of counts. The chain recombines TRBV6-5 with TRBJ2-2; 12 bases line up with TRBD1. Unmatched junction bases numbered 3, after V lost 4 bases and J lost 6 bases. Germline V CDR1 and CDR2: MNHEY, SVGAGI. The CDR3 runs to 15 residues. The CDR3 DNA sequence: TGTGCCAGCAGTTCCGGGACAGGGGGCTCCGGGGAGCTGTTTTTT. Its translation: CASSSGTGGSGELFF.

The table lists this clonotype with many counts. J is TRBJ1-1 and V is TRBV10-3, with unresolved D. This CDR3 contains 13 residues. V lost 0 bases and J lost 6, with 8 bases in between. Germline CDR1 ENHRY, CDR2 SYGVKD. CDR3 DNA sequence: TGTGCCATCAGTGAGTCTTCGGCGGCTGAAGCTTTCTTT. Translating gives CAISESSAAEAFF.

Only a few counts were recorded for this clonotype. The chain carries TRBV20-1 and TRBJ2-3, with D maybe TRBD2 (5 bases). This CDR3 comprises 14 residues. CDR1 and CDR2 from the germline V gene are DFQATT and SNEGSKA (reference sequence). V lost 2 bases to trimming and J lost 3 bases, with 12 bases between them. The CDR3 region is CSARPLRGTDTQYF. CDR3 in DNA: TGCAGTGCTAGACCTCTCCGGGGTACAGATACGCAGTATTTT.

This clonotype has ten or more counts. V usage is TRBV7-6 and J usage is TRBJ2-7; TRBD1 might be the D (6 bases). Per germline, CDR1 SGHVS and CDR2 FNYEAQ. CDR3 length: 15 amino acids. Trimming left V 2 bases short and J 5 bases short, with 16 bases between. CDR3 sequence (DNA): TGTGCCAGCAGCTTATCACTCACAGGGATGAACGAGCAGTACTTC. Translation gives CASSLSLTGMNEQYF. The full variable domain, with the rest looked up from reference TRBV7-6 and TRBJ2-7, is GAGVSQSPRYKVTKRGQDVALRCDPISGHVSLYWYRQALGQGPEFLTYFNYEAQQDKSGLPNDRFSAERPEGSISTLTIQRTEQRDSAMYRCASSLSLTGMNEQYFGPGTRLTVT.

There are many counts of this clonotype. This chain uses TRBV7-9 with TRBJ1-4, with D maybe TRBD1 (5 bases). Germline V lookup: CDR1 SEHNR, CDR2 FQNEAQ (reference sequence). The CDR3 spans 15 residues. V lost 3 bases and J 4 bases, leaving 12 bases between the germline ends. CDR3 sequence reads: CASSLGGPDNEKLFF. The CDR3 coding sequence is TGTGCCAGCAGCTTGGGGGGACCCGATAATGAAAAACTGTTTTTT. Using reference TRBV7-9 and TRBJ1-4 for the parts outside the CDR3, the full variable domain is DTGVSQNPRHKITKRGQNVTFRCDPISEHNRLYWYRQTLGQGPEFLTYFQNEAQLEKSRLLSDRFSAERPKGSFSTLEIQRTEQGDSAMYLCASSLGGPDNEKLFFGSGTQLSVL.

In its sample, this clonotype was seen a few times. This rearrangement joins TRBV5-6 to TRBJ2-7; D is uncertain. Trimming took 4 bases from V and 0 from J, leaving 8 bases between them. The length of the CDR3 is 13 residues. The germline gives CDR1 SGHDT, CDR2 YYEEEE. The CDR3 region is CASSPENSYEQYF. Written as DNA, the CDR3 is TGTGCCAGCAGCCCGGAGAACTCCTACGAGCAGTACTTC.

This clonotype was picked up a small number of times. V usage is TRBV20-1 and J usage is TRBJ1-1; D unresolved. This CDR3 has 14 residues. CDR1 and CDR2 (germline): DFQATT, SNEGSKA (reference sequence). Trimming stripped 6 bases from V and 3 bases from J, with 17 bases between. This CDR3 reads CSASGVTGDTEAFF. CDR3 nucleotides: TGCAGTGCGAGCGGGGTAACCGGGGACACTGAAGCTTTCTTT.

This clonotype was detected only a few times. The rearrangement joins TRBV13 to TRBJ2-6; D gene uncertain. Germline lookup yields CDR1 PRHDT and CDR2 FYEKMQ (reference sequence). The length of the CDR3 is 17 residues. The germline V and J ends were trimmed by 5 bases and 0 bases, with 14 bases remaining between them. The CDR3 loop is CASSPQVGSSGANVLTF. The CDR3 coding sequence is TGTGCCAGCAGCCCCCAAGTCGGGTCCTCTGGGGCCAACGTCCTGACTTTC.

This clonotype was counted only a few times. The chain joins TRBV3-1 to TRBJ2-7, with D perhaps matching TRBD2 (5 bases). The CDR3 length is 16 residues. CDR1 and CDR2 from the germline V gene are LGHDT and YNNKEL (reference sequence). The germline V and J ends were trimmed by 0 bases and 0 bases, with 12 bases remaining between them. The CDR3 nucleotides are TGTGCCAGCAGCCAAGACGGAGGCGGGTACTCCTACGAGCAGTACTTC. As protein: CASSQDGGGYSYEQYF.

This clonotype came up a few times. V and J are TRBV14 and TRBJ2-1; 7 bases align to TRBD2. V shed 4 bases and J 4 bases; nucleotides not matched to a gene: 4. CDR3 size: 14 residues. The germline V gene has CDR1 SGHDN and CDR2 FVKESK. The CDR3 loop is CASSRQAGYNEQFF. CDR3 DNA: TGTGCCAGCAGCCGACAAGCGGGGTACAATGAGCAGTTCTTC.

This clonotype was observed a few times. The rearrangement joins TRBV7-2 to TRBJ1-6; 9 nucleotides match TRBD1. The CDR3 is 16 residues long. Germline V lookup: CDR1 SGHTA, CDR2 FQGNSA. V gave up 2 bases and J gave up 8 bases; unmatched junction bases: 7. This CDR3 reads CASSLTPGQGYSPLHF. Written as DNA, the CDR3 is TGTGCCAGCAGCTTAACCCCGGGACAGGGATATTCACCCCTCCACTTT.

This clonotype was observed at least ten times. This rearrangement joins TRBV20-1 to TRBJ2-7; 8 positions match TRBD2. The junction had 6 bases not matched to a gene; V was cut back by 2 bases and J by 3 bases. Germline values: CDR1 DFQATT, CDR2 SNEGSKA (reference sequence). The CDR3 has 14 residues. The chain's CDR3 is CSARTLAGYYEQYF. The CDR3, as DNA: TGCAGTGCTAGAACCCTAGCGGGTTACTACGAGCAGTACTTC.

This clonotype came up a few times. This rearrangement joins TRBV15 to TRBJ2-2; the D is unclear. The CDR3 sequence is 15 residues long. Germline V gives CDR1 LNHNV, CDR2 YYDKDF (reference sequence). V lost 2 bases and J lost 5, with 12 bases in between. The DNA of the CDR3 is TGTGCCACCAGCAGATTACAGTACAGTACCGGGGAGCTGTTTTTT. Translated: CATSRLQYSTGELFF.

V and J are TRBV12-5 and TRBJ1-5; D unresolved. The V gene lost 7 bases and the J gene lost 7 bases, with 8 bases spanning the gap. Germline V lookup: CDR1 LGHNT, CDR2 FRNRAP. The CDR3 runs 11 residues. The CDR3 spells CASAVGQPQHF. The CDR3 bases are TGTGCTAGTGCCGTCGGGCAGCCCCAGCATTTT.

In its sample, this clonotype was seen a few times. Its ends do not fully match the called genes, so a read error is possible. This rearrangement joins TRBV12-3 or TRBV12-4 to TRBJ1-2; D not resolved. The CDR3 totals 12 residues. In DNA, the CDR3 is TGTGCCAGCCGTTTACCAATTGGGCTCTACACCTTC. It codes for CASRLPIGLYTF.